This T cell receptor beta chain derives from a study of spatial heterogeneity in lung cancer. Study background: Within raw reads, each unique TCR and UMI combination appeared on average more than ten times.

CDR3 length: 14 residues. Germline V gives CDR1 SGHNT, CDR2 YYREEE (reference sequence). The ends were cut back, 1 base at V and 12 bases at J, with 17 bases in the middle. Noted time point: sample taken at primary tumor resection. Patients with untreated early-stage non-small cell lung cancer, numbering 55 to 80, were the donors. TCRdb redid the calling of the 5' RACE reads with MiXCR, one entry per CDR3 protein. The profile shows about 21,000 distinct CDR3 sequences, around 4.6% of them singletons. Study-level results: At tumor resection, ubiquitous expanded TCRs were detected in blood more often than later.

This clonotype showed up just a few times. Its antigen remains unknown. The TCR comes from a male donor with early-stage non-small cell lung cancer. Source: PBMCs, taken at surgery. This chain links TRBV5-4 with TRBJ2-1; tentative D call: TRBD2 (5 bases). The CDR3 DNA is TGTGCCAGCAGCTTGTCCGGCGGAGGTCATTCGCAGTTCTTC. It translates to CASSLSGGGHSQFF.